This T cell receptor (beta chain) was profiled in a study of T cell responses to AZD1222 COVID-19 vaccine (dated by TCRdb to the early 2020s). With respect to the entire study: AZD1222 recipients with second doses at about 4 weeks or about 12 weeks were pooled, because spike-specific TCR depth and breadth did not differ between schedules. TCR sequencing was performed for about 240 trial participants, of whom 200 to 210 were given two doses of AZD1222 and some 25 were given two doses of MenACWY control vaccine. Trial participants were enrolled by age into subgroups of 18-55, 56-69 and 70-plus years, and around 150, 28 and 57 TCR-sequenced participants, respectively, were included in these subgroups.

To note about this clone: Its antigen target is currently unknown. The input lacks base qualities; no much larger clone sits a single base away.

Study-level results and caveats: Because no day 14 peak-response samples were available, repertoires were characterized only after the peak T cell response. The 56-69-year group was small, and its depth increase did not reach significance, likely because of low power. Participants were mostly white British, with more females than males. The authors suggested clonal diversity may have been underestimated. Conclusions about previously exposed vaccinees are limited, since just a handful of AZD1222 recipients were seropositive for SARS-CoV-2 at baseline. A significant rise in spike-specific TCR breadth and depth was observed after two AZD1222 doses relative to day 0 and relative to MenACWY recipients. Reportedly, almost half of the unique spike-specific TCRs recognized epitopes lying outside the regions that are mutated in the B.1.351 and B.1.1.7 variants. The whole spike protein was spanned by vaccine-associated CD4 TCRs, and dominant responses were seen in regions 160-218 and 743-854.

The CDR3 regions of human TCRbeta chains were analyzed by immunosequencing. In the paper's pipeline: Repertoire TCRs were checked for matches against a reference library of SARS-CoV-2-specific TCRs that had been generated using the MIRA antigen-specificity platform. Breadth was defined as the fraction of unique TCRs that were SARS-CoV-2-associated. Depth was defined as the fraction of total T cells that were SARS-CoV-2-associated. Using the MIRA data, each spike-specific TCR was assigned both to the spike region to which the TCR was reactive and to a CD4 or CD8 class. Log10-transformed breadth and depth values were compared by one-way ANOVA with Sidak's multiple comparisons tests. TCRdb carries this immuneACCESS record with in-frame sequences only. Its versions omit some clonotypes, under half of them owing to an unresolved V gene in the studies checked, with the rest unexplained. D and trimming were read from the DNA, whereas the V and J calls and clone size are those reported in that table. This sample has about 260,000 clones in its table, and 80% to 95% of those were observed once. The ten largest clones capture 0.5% to 0.65% of the sample.

The CDR1 and CDR2 encoded by the germline V gene are KGHDR and SFDVKD. V and J are truncated by 3 bases and 3 bases respectively, leaving an intervening sequence of 10 bases. The CDR3 runs 15 amino acids, cysteine and phenylalanine included. Only the CDR3 part of the read is kept: 45 bases, read in frame from the first base. The time point label, read with the paper, signifies: baseline before first vaccination. Samples from vaccinated people were obtained from the UK trials COV001 and COV002, which included a single-blind randomized controlled phase 2/3 trial of AZD1222 (ChAdOx1 nCoV-19) in healthy adults. Trial participant PBMC samples were collected at day 0 and day 28 after the second dose for TCRbeta chain sequencing.

The material was peripheral blood, obtained on day 0 of AZD1222 vaccination. The V and J segments used are TRBV24-1 and TRBJ2-2; matching of 6 bases hints at TRBD2 as the D gene. The clonotype originates from an adult in good health. The CDR3 has the sequence CATSDMGLHTGELFF. The DNA sequence is TGTGCCACCAGTGATATGGGACTTCACACCGGGGAGCTGTTTTTT.